Shown below are 16 T cell receptor beta chains from a single sample sequenced in a study of T cells in Graves' hyperthyroidism and ophthalmopathy (dated by TCRdb to the late 2010s). Library generation was performed with multiplex PCR. Sequenced using an Illumina HiSeq 2000. Amplification of TCR beta CDR3 regions was carried out from RNA transcripts. The first round of RT-PCR for the TCR CDR3 was performed with the HTBI primer set and the Qiagen OneStep RT-PCR kit. TCRdb reran the public reads through fastp at Q25 and MiXCR, keeping productive beta chains. When rows share a CDR3 protein, they turn into one entry using the most common DNA and genes. Present in this sample are a few hundred thousand distinct CDR3 sequences, 46% of which were seen just once. In total, the top ten clones hold over 15% of the sample. Sequencing was done on a sample of peripheral blood or thyroid tissue (not recorded which). These receptors came from an adult woman with Graves' disease, either hyperthyroidism or ophthalmopathy (not recorded which).

This clonotype was picked up a small number of times. The rearrangement joins TRBV7-8 to TRBJ2-7, with D maybe TRBD2 (5 bases). The CDR3 contains 12 residues. With 6 bases removed from V and 3 bases from J, the gap between germline ends came to 9 bases. Germline V CDR1 and CDR2: SGHVS, FQNEAQ. CDR3 coding DNA: TGTGCCAGCAGGCTCACTAGCTACGAGCAGTACTTC. It yields the protein CASRLTSYEQYF.

The V gene is TRBV10-3, the J gene TRBJ2-7; TRBD2 might be the D (5 bases). This CDR3 has 12 amino acids. Germline V lookup: CDR1 ENHRY, CDR2 SYGVKD. Trimming stripped 10 bases from V and 0 bases from J, with 10 bases between. CDR3 in DNA: TGTGCCACCAGGACTTCCTCCTACGAGCAGTACTTC. Amino acids: CATRTSSYEQYF.

V usage is TRBV19 and J usage is TRBJ1-1; TRBD1 agrees at 7 bases. After removal of 8 bases from V and 4 bases from J, the junction contained 10 bases not matched to a gene. Germline V gene data show CDR1 as LNHDA and CDR2 as SQIVND (reference sequence). The length of the CDR3 is 14 residues. As DNA, the CDR3 is TGTGCCAGTCAAGACAGGGTAGATTTCACTGAAGCTTTCTTT. Residues: CASQDRVDFTEAFF.

This clonotype was recorded once. One end of the junction varies from germline; a read error may be responsible. The rearrangement joins TRBV11-2 to TRBJ2-5; the match to TRBD2 covers 7 bases. The germline V gene encodes CDR1 SGHAT and CDR2 FQNNGV. The length of the CDR3 is 17 residues. The CDR3 is CASRGAGVLHIQGTQYF. The CDR3 DNA is TGTGCCAGCAGAGGGGCGGGGGTCCTCCATATTCAAGGGACCCAGTACTTC. Based on the CDR3 plus reference TRBV11-2 and TRBJ2-5, the full variable domain is EAGVAQSPRYKIIEKRQSVAFWCNPISGHATLYWYQQILGQGPKLLIQFQNNGVVDDSQLPKDRFSAERLKGVDSTLKIQPAKLEDSAVYLCASRGAGVLHIQGTQYFGPGTRLLVL.

This clonotype occurred many times. The CDR3: CSARRTGEQPQHF. The DNA of the CDR3 is TGCAGTGCTAGGAGGACAGGGGAGCAGCCCCAGCATTTT. This chain uses TRBV20-1 with TRBJ1-5; the match to TRBD1 covers 9 bases. V lost 3 bases and J lost 7; bases outside the gene matches: 4. This CDR3 is 13 amino acids long. Germline CDR1 is DFQATT and CDR2 is SNEGSKA (reference sequence).

The rearrangement joins TRBV7-6 to TRBJ2-7; possibly TRBD2 for D (5 bases). Trimming shortened V by 5 bases and J by 0 bases, and 17 bases separated the two germline ends. CDR3 size: 16 residues. Germline V gene lookup returns CDR1 SGHVS and CDR2 FNYEAQ. As DNA, the CDR3 is TGTGCCAGCAGCCCCCCAGCTGGACTCCTCTCCTACGAGCAGTACTTC. Translated, it gives CASSPPAGLLSYEQYF.

This clonotype was seen a few times. Mismatch with germline at one junction end may stem from a read error. J is TRBJ2-5 and V is TRBV7-2; no reliable D call. This CDR3 spans 9 amino acids. From germline, CDR1 is SGHTA and CDR2 FQGNSA. This CDR3 reads CASSLLSYF. CDR3 bases: TGTGCCAGCAGCTTACTGTCGTATTTC.

The J gene is TRBJ2-7, the V gene TRBV29-1; no clear D gene. The CDR3 covers 12 residues. CDR1 is SQVTM and CDR2 is ANQGSEA in the germline V gene. V lost 8 bases, J lost 0 bases, and 11 bases lay in between. The CDR3 loop reads CSSRASSYEQYF. In nucleotides, the CDR3 is TGCAGCTCTCGGGCCAGCTCCTACGAGCAGTACTTC.

There are many counts of this clonotype. The gene calls are TRBV6-5 and TRBJ1-5; tentative D call: TRBD1 (5 bases). CDR3 size: 15 residues. The V end was cut by 6 bases, the J end by 3 bases, with 15 bases between. Germline V gene data show CDR1 as MNHEY and CDR2 as SVGAGI. The DNA of the CDR3 is TGTGCCAGCAGCAGAAACCGGGACCTCAATCAGCCCCAGCATTTT. It codes for CASSRNRDLNQPQHF.

Ten or more counts support this clonotype. The gene calls are TRBV7-8 and TRBJ1-5; D is possibly TRBD1 (6 bases). Trimming removed 6 bases from V and 1 base from J, with 16 bases in between. The germline V gene has CDR1 SGHVS and CDR2 FQNEAQ. The CDR3 covers 16 residues. The CDR3: CASSWGAAGSNQPQHF. DNA of the CDR3: TGTGCCAGCAGTTGGGGGGCAGCAGGGAGCAATCAGCCCCAGCATTTT.

There are many counts of this clonotype. The V call is TRBV7-3, the J call TRBJ1-3; D possibly corresponds to TRBD1 (5 bases). The CDR3 consists of 16 residues. With 3 bases removed from V and 4 bases from J, the gap between germline ends came to 16 bases. Looked up from germline, CDR1 is SGHTA and CDR2 is FQGTGA. For the CDR3, the DNA is TGTGCCAGCAGCTTCCCCCAAGGGACGGGGGGAAACACCATATATTTT. It specifies CASSFPQGTGGNTIYF. The entire variable domain, with the rest obtained from reference TRBV7-3 and TRBJ1-3, is as follows: GAGVSQTPSNKVTEKGKYVELRCDPISGHTALYWYRQSLGQGPEFLIYFQGTGAADDSGLPNDRFFAVRPEGSVSTLKIQRTERGDSAVYLCASSFPQGTGGNTIYFGEGSWLTVV.

The chain has TRBV25-1 and TRBJ2-7, with D unresolved. V lost 5 bases and J lost 0, with 14 bases in between. The germline gives CDR1 MGHDK, CDR2 SYGVNS. This CDR3 spans 15 amino acids. CDR3 DNA: TGTGCCAGCAGTCCCGGGCTATTAAGCTCCTACGAGCAGTACTTC. Translating it yields CASSPGLLSSYEQYF.

Concerning this clonotype itself: Just one base apart from a much larger clone, this may be a read error. This chain links TRBV14 with TRBJ1-2; D is unresolved. The CDR3 is made up of 14 amino acids. Germline values: CDR1 SGHDN, CDR2 FVKESK. V lost 1 base to trimming and J lost 3 bases, with 9 bases between them. CDR3 sequence: CASSQGSGDYGYTF. The CDR3 nucleotides read TGTGCCAGCAGCCAAGGGTCGGGTGACTATGGCTACACCTTC.

The J gene is TRBJ2-7, the V gene TRBV7-9; D is perhaps TRBD1 (5 bases). V was shortened by 6 bases and J by 3 bases, with 12 bases between the two germline ends. The germline gives CDR1 SEHNR, CDR2 FQNEAQ (reference sequence). The CDR3 has 13 residues. The CDR3 region has the DNA TGTGCCAGCAGTCCTGACAGCATCTACGAGCAGTACTTC. Its translation: CASSPDSIYEQYF.

V gene TRBV6-5 combines with J gene TRBJ1-1; D not certain. The germline CDR1 and CDR2 sequences are MNHEY and SVGAGI. The CDR3 contains 12 residues. V shed 8 bases and J shed 11 bases, with 18 bases lying between them. CDR3 region: CASLQSPGEAFF. The CDR3 DNA follows: TGTGCCAGCCTACAATCCCCGGGCGAGGCTTTCTTT.

Many counts were recorded for this clonotype. The CDR3 DNA follows: TGTGCCAGCAGCTCCTCACTAACCGGGGAGCTGTTTTTT. This encodes CASSSSLTGELFF. The rearrangement joins TRBV7-9 to TRBJ2-2, with unresolved D. V was cut by 4 bases and J by 5 bases, with 8 bases left in between. CDR3 length: 13 residues. Germline lookup yields CDR1 SEHNR and CDR2 FQNEAQ (reference sequence).